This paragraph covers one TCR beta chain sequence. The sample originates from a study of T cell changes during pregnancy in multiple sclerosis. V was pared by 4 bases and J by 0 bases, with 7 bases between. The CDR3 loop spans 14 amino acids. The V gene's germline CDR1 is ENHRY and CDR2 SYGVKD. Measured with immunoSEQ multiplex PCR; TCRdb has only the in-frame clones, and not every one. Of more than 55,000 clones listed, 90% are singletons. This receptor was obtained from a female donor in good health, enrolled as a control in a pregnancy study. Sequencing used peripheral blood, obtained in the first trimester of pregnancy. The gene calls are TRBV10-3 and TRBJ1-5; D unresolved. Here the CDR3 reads CAISAQYSNQPQHF. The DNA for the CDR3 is TGTGCCATCAGTGCCCAGTATAGCAATCAGCCCCAGCATTTT.